Listed here are 9 T cell receptor beta chains from one sample, sequenced in a study of cytotoxic CD8 clonotypes in ibrutinib-treated CLL. This table comes from immunoSEQ multiplex PCR, and its TCRdb copy is limited to in-frame clones, with some not included. The data show nearly 50,000 clones, about three fifths seen once. Sequences were derived from PBMCs, sampled after 24 months of ibrutinib treatment. The source is a human donor with chronic lymphocytic leukemia.

DNA of the CDR3: TGTGCCAGCAGCCCTGGGACCCCTAGGGGTGCGGAGACCCAGTACTTC. It is translated as CASSPGTPRGAETQYF. V usage is TRBV5-6 and J usage is TRBJ2-5; D may correspond to TRBD1 or TRBD2 (5 bases each). The CDR3 extends over 16 amino acids. V gave up 4 bases and J gave up 5 bases, with 21 bases separating them. Germline values: CDR1 SGHDT, CDR2 YYEEEE.

This chain uses TRBV19 with TRBJ2-2; 12 bases fit TRBD2. V lost 6 bases to trimming and J lost 4 bases; unmatched junction nucleotides: 3. This CDR3 contains 15 residues. Germline V gene sequence: CDR1 LNHDA, CDR2 SQIVND (reference sequence). This chain's CDR3 is CASSLAGGRTGELFF. The CDR3 DNA sequence: TGTGCCAGTAGCCTAGCGGGGGGGCGCACCGGGGAGCTGTTTTTT.

The chain uses TRBV5-1 and TRBJ1-1, with unresolved D. Per germline, CDR1 SGHRS and CDR2 YFSETQ. V shed 1 base and J shed 0 bases, with 7 bases lying between them. The CDR3 extends over 14 amino acids. The chain's CDR3 is CASSLKGMNTEAFF. The DNA of the CDR3 is TGCGCCAGCAGCTTGAAGGGTATGAACACTGAAGCTTTCTTT.

The chain employs TRBV2 and TRBJ2-3; tentative D call: TRBD2 (5 bases). This CDR3 contains 12 residues. Germline V CDR1 and CDR2: SNHLY, FYNNEI. Trimming cost V 6 bases and J 8 bases, with 12 bases left between them. Here the CDR3 reads CASSPLAGTQYF. The CDR3 nucleotides are TGTGCCAGCAGCCCATTGGCGGGTACGCAGTATTTT. Combining the CDR3 with reference TRBV2 and TRBJ2-3 gives the whole variable domain EPEVTQTPSHQVTQMGQEVILRCVPISNHLYFYWYRQILGQKVEFLVSFYNNEISEKSEIFDDQFSVERPDGSNFTLKIRSTKLEDSAMYFCASSPLAGTQYFGPGTRLTVL.

V and J are TRBV6-5 and TRBJ1-2; D may be TRBD1 (5 bases). Deletions cut 6 bases from V and 4 bases from J, with 15 bases between. Looked up from germline, CDR1 is MNHEY and CDR2 is SVGAGI. The CDR3 is 14 amino acids. CDR3 DNA sequence: TGTGCCAGCAGGGGGTCCGGGACCTTCTATGGCTACACCTTC. This sequence encodes CASRGSGTFYGYTF.

The sample holds one count of this clone. J is TRBJ1-2 and V is TRBV5-1; D is unresolved. CDR1 SGHRS and CDR2 YFSETQ come from the germline V gene. V was cut by 7 bases and J by 5 bases, with 18 bases left in between. The CDR3 loop spans 14 amino acids. The CDR3 spells CASGSGEARYGYTF. In DNA, the CDR3 is TGCGCCAGCGGCTCCGGGGAGGCTCGATATGGCTACACCTTC.

Many counts were recorded for this clone. The chain combines TRBV27 with TRBJ1-5; 10 bases fit TRBD1. Germline CDR1 is MNHEY and CDR2 is SMNVEV (reference sequence). The CDR3 is 15 residues long. With V trimmed by 8 bases and J by 0 bases, 4 bases remained unmatched. CDR3 coding DNA: TGTGCCAGCCGGGACAGGGGAGTTAGCAATCAGCCCCAGCATTTT. Its protein is CASRDRGVSNQPQHF.

The gene calls are TRBV2 and TRBJ2-2, with 9 bases aligning to TRBD1. Germline CDR1 SNHLY, CDR2 FYNNEI. The CDR3 length is 14 residues. J lost 4 bases, V lost 9 bases, and 6 bases had no gene match. This CDR3 is CARSGQGLTGELFF. CDR3 nucleotide sequence: TGTGCCAGGTCAGGACAGGGGCTCACCGGGGAGCTGTTTTTT.

This sequence joins TRBV27 and TRBJ2-4; the match to TRBD1 covers 9 bases. CDR1 MNHEY and CDR2 SMNVEV come from the germline V gene (reference sequence). The CDR3 has 14 residues. V shed 6 bases, J shed 7 bases, and the junction held 7 bases outside the gene matches. CDR3 nucleotide sequence: TGTGCCAGCAGACCCTTGACAGGGGGTAACATTCAGTACTTC. Translation gives CASRPLTGGNIQYF.